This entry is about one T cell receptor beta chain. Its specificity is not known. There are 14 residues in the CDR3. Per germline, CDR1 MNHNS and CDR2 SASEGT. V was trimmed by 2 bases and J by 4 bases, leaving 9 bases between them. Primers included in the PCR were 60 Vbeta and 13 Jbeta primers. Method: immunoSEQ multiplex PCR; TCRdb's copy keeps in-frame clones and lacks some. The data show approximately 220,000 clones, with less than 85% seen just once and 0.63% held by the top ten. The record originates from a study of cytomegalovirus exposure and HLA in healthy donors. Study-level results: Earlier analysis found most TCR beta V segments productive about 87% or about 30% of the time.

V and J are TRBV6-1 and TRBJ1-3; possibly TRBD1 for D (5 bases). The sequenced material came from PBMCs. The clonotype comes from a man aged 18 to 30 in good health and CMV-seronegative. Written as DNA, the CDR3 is TGTGCCAGCAGTGAACGGCAGGGAGGAAACACCATATATTTT. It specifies CASSERQGGNTIYF.